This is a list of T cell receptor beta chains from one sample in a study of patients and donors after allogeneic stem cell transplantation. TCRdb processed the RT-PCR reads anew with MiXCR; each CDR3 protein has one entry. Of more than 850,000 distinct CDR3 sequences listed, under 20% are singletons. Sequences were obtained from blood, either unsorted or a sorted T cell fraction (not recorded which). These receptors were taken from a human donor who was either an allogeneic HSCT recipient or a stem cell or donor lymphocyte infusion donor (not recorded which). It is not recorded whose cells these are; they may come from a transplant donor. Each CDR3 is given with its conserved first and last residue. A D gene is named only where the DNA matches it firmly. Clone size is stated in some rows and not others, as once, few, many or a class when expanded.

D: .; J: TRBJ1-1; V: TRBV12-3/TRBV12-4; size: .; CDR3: CASSLLATPTEAFF; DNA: TGTGCCAGCAGTTTATTGGCCACCCCCACTGAAGCTTTCTTT
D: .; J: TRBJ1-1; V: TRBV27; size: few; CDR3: CASRQDRRNTEAFF; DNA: TGTGCCAGCAGACAAGACAGGAGGAACACTGAAGCTTTCTTT
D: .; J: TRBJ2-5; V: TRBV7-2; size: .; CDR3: CASSLAWEPYQETQYF; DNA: TGTGCCAGCAGCTTAGCCTGGGAGCCCTACCAAGAGACCCAGTACTTC
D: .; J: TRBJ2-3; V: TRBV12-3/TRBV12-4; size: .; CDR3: CASLPPRQSFEVADTQYF; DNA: TGTGCCAGCCTTCCCCCGAGACAGAGTTTTGAAGTCGCAGATACGCAGTATTTT
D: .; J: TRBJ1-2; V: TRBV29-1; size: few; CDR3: CSVDHSNYGYTF; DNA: TGCAGCGTTGACCACAGCAACTATGGCTACACCTTC
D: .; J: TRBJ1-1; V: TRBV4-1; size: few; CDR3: CASSQERRSTEAFF; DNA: TGCGCCAGCAGCCAAGAGAGGAGGAGCACTGAAGCTTTCTTT
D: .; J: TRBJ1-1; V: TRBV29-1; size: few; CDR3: CGGTILNTEAFF; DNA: TGCGGGGGGACTATCTTGAACACTGAAGCTTTCTTT
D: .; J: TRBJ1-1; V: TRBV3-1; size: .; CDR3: CASSQTRTEAFF; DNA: TGTGCCAGCAGCCAAACGAGGACTGAAGCTTTCTTT
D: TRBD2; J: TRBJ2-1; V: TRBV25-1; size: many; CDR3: CASRETSGSYNEQFF; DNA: TGTGCCAGCAGGGAGACTAGCGGGTCCTACAATGAGCAGTTCTTC
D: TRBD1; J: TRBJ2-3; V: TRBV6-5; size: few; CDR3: CASSYSGDGTVQSDTQYF; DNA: TGTGCCAGCAGTTACTCGGGGGACGGGACAGTTCAATCAGATACGCAGTATTTT